Listed below are T cell receptor beta chains from one sample, sequenced in a study of patients and donors after allogeneic stem cell transplantation. TCRdb analysed the RT-PCR reads with MiXCR anew, one entry per CDR3 protein. Of more than 150,000 distinct CDR3 sequences in the sample, 35% to 50% are singletons; the top ten hold 25% to 35%. The sequenced material came from blood, either unsorted or a sorted T cell fraction (not recorded which). The receptors stem from a human donor who was either an allogeneic HSCT recipient or a stem cell or donor lymphocyte infusion donor (not recorded which). It is not recorded whose cells these are; they may come from a transplant donor. Both conserved end residues are part of each CDR3. A D gene is named only where the DNA matches it firmly. Clone size is shown for a subset of rows, as once, few, many or a class of expanded clone.

CDR3: CSARAQGHQGYGYTF; DNA: TGCAGTGCTAGGGCACAGGGGCATCAAGGCTATGGCTACACCTTC; V: TRBV20-1; D: TRBD1; size: few; J: TRBJ1-2
CDR3: CASSLTGQGTLYF; DNA: TGTGCCAGCAGCTTAACGGGTCAGGGGACCTTATATTTT; V: TRBV7-3; D: NA; size: NA; J: TRBJ1-3
CDR3: CSARPGNYNEQFF; DNA: TGCAGTGCTAGACCCGGGAACTACAATGAGCAGTTCTTC; V: TRBV20-1; D: NA; size: NA; J: TRBJ2-1
CDR3: CASSQEGTPTAGELFF; DNA: TGCGCCAGCAGCCAAGAAGGTACCCCGACGGCCGGGGAGCTGTTTTTT; V: TRBV4-3; D: NA; size: NA; J: TRBJ2-2
CDR3: CASSILPTLAGELFF; DNA: TGTGCCAGCAGCATCTTGCCGACCCTCGCCGGGGAGCTGTTTTTT; V: TRBV28; D: NA; size: NA; J: TRBJ2-2
CDR3: CASSLPGLEGGYTF; DNA: TGTGCCAGCTCCCTCCCGGGCCTCGAGGGTGGCTACACCTTC; V: TRBV28; D: NA; size: few; J: TRBJ1-2
CDR3: CSVVQSPYGYTF; DNA: TGCAGCGTGGTACAGTCTCCCTATGGCTACACCTTC; V: TRBV29-1; D: NA; size: NA; J: TRBJ1-2
CDR3: CATSDLGSDQPQHF; DNA: TGTGCCACCAGTGATTTGGGCTCTGATCAGCCCCAGCATTTT; V: TRBV24-1; D: NA; size: NA; J: TRBJ1-5
CDR3: CASSLGPDPNTEAFF; DNA: TGTGCCAGCAGTCTCGGACCAGACCCGAACACTGAAGCTTTCTTT; V: TRBV6-6; D: NA; size: NA; J: TRBJ1-1
CDR3: CASGDAEQFF; DNA: TGTGCCAGCGGGGACGCTGAGCAGTTCTTC; V: TRBV6-2/TRBV6-3; D: NA; size: NA; J: TRBJ2-1
CDR3: CASSPGPTYNEQFF; DNA: TGTGCCAGCAGTCCGGGACCGACGTACAATGAGCAGTTCTTC; V: TRBV28; D: NA; size: NA; J: TRBJ2-1
CDR3: CASSLESGDTQYF; DNA: TGTGCCAGCAGCTTAGAATCAGGAGATACGCAGTATTTT; V: TRBV7-8; D: NA; size: few; J: TRBJ2-3
CDR3: CASGQVDYEQYF; DNA: TGTGCCAGCGGACAGGTGGACTACGAGCAGTACTTC; V: TRBV12-3/TRBV12-4; D: TRBD1; size: NA; J: TRBJ2-7
CDR3: CASSLPGSGQPQHF; DNA: TGTGCCAGCAGCCTCCCAGGCTCAGGTCAGCCCCAGCATTTT; V: TRBV7-9; D: NA; size: few; J: TRBJ1-5
CDR3: CASIPGSGRNNQPQHF; DNA: TGTGCCAGTATCCCTGGGTCGGGGCGAAACAATCAGCCCCAGCATTTT; V: TRBV19; D: NA; size: NA; J: TRBJ1-5
CDR3: CSVESGHDYEQYF; DNA: TGCAGCGTTGAGTCCGGACACGACTACGAGCAGTACTTC; V: TRBV29-1; D: NA; size: NA; J: TRBJ2-7
CDR3: CASSQALNSGNTIYF; DNA: TGTGCCAGCAGCCAAGCCTTAAACTCTGGAAACACCATATATTTT; V: TRBV14; D: NA; size: NA; J: TRBJ1-3
CDR3: CSASQGGTIYF; DNA: TGCAGTGCTAGTCAGGGGGGCACCATATATTTT; V: TRBV20-1; D: TRBD1; size: NA; J: TRBJ1-3
CDR3: CSVVWGSDYGYTF; DNA: TGCAGCGTTGTCTGGGGTTCAGACTATGGCTACACCTTC; V: TRBV29-1; D: NA; size: few; J: TRBJ1-2
CDR3: CASYSNRNGGELFF; DNA: TGCGCCAGCTATAGCAACAGGAACGGCGGGGAGCTGTTTTTT; V: TRBV5-1; D: NA; size: NA; J: TRBJ2-2
CDR3: CASSWGTEYGYTF; DNA: TGTGCCAGCAGTTGGGGGACGGAGTATGGCTACACCTTC; V: TRBV6-5; D: NA; size: NA; J: TRBJ1-2
CDR3: CASSFPIGADTQYF; DNA: TGTGCCAGCAGTTTTCCGATTGGAGCAGATACGCAGTATTTT; V: TRBV28; D: NA; size: few; J: TRBJ2-3
CDR3: CAISSILDEQYF; DNA: TGTGCCATCAGTAGCATACTGGACGAGCAGTACTTC; V: TRBV10-3; D: NA; size: few; J: TRBJ2-7
CDR3: CASSSSTSGTLGEQFF; DNA: TGTGCCAGCAGCTCCTCGACTAGCGGGACCCTAGGGGAGCAGTTCTTC; V: TRBV7-9; D: TRBD2; size: NA; J: TRBJ2-1
CDR3: CASSGTGNSYEQYF; DNA: TGTGCCAGCAGCGGAACAGGGAACTCCTACGAGCAGTACTTC; V: TRBV9; D: NA; size: NA; J: TRBJ2-7
CDR3: CASSQDPYEQYF; DNA: TGCGCCAGCAGCCAAGACCCCTACGAGCAGTACTTC; V: TRBV4-1; D: NA; size: NA; J: TRBJ2-7
CDR3: CASSQGADQETQYF; DNA: TGCGCCAGCAGCCAAGGGGCAGACCAAGAGACCCAGTACTTC; V: TRBV4-1; D: NA; size: NA; J: TRBJ2-5
CDR3: CASSQATLGSGTEAFF; DNA: TGCGCCAGCAGCCAAGCTACACTGGGCAGTGGGACTGAAGCTTTCTTT; V: TRBV4-3; D: NA; size: NA; J: TRBJ1-1
CDR3: CAWSGSGNTIYF; DNA: TGTGCCTGGAGTGGCAGTGGAAACACCATATATTTT; V: TRBV30; D: NA; size: NA; J: TRBJ1-3
CDR3: CSVGRGQGKRPF; DNA: TGCAGCGTTGGCCGGGGACAGGGGAAGCGTCCTTTT; V: TRBV29-1; D: TRBD1; size: few; J: TRBJ1-5
CDR3: CASSWDGSNQPQHF; DNA: TGTGCCAGCAGTTGGGACGGGAGCAATCAGCCCCAGCATTTT; V: TRBV28; D: NA; size: few; J: TRBJ1-5
CDR3: CAWMRTANTEAFF; DNA: TGTGCCTGGATGAGGACTGCGAACACTGAAGCTTTCTTT; V: TRBV30; D: NA; size: NA; J: TRBJ1-1
CDR3: CASSQVPDYGGFF; DNA: TGCGCCAGCAGCCAAGTCCCCGACTACGGAGGGTTCTTC; V: TRBV4-1; D: NA; size: NA; J: TRBJ2-1
CDR3: CASSLVRGTGNGYTF; DNA: TGTGCCAGCAGTTTAGTGAGAGGGACAGGGAATGGCTACACCTTC; V: TRBV12-3/TRBV12-4; D: TRBD1; size: NA; J: TRBJ1-2
CDR3: CASSLVLALGETQYF; DNA: TGTGCCAGCAGTTTAGTTCTAGCGTTAGGGGAGACCCAGTACTTC; V: TRBV27; D: NA; size: NA; J: TRBJ2-5